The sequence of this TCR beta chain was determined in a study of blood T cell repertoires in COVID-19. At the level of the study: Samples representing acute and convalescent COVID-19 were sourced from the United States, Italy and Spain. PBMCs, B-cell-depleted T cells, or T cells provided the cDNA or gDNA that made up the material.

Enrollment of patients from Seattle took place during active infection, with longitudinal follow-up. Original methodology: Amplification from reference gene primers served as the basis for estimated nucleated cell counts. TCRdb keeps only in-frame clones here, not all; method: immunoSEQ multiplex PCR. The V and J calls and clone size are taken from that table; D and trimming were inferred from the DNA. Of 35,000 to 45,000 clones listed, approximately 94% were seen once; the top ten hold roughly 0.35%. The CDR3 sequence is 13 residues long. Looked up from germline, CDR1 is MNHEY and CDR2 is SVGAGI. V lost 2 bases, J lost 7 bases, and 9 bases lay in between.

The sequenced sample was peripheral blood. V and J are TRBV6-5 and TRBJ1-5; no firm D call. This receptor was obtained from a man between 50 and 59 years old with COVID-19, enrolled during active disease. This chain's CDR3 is CASSYTHGQPQHF. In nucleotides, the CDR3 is TGTGCCAGCAGTTACACTCACGGGCAGCCCCAGCATTTT.